The entry that follows covers one T cell receptor beta chain sequence. In the original processing: Reference gene primer amplification gave nucleated cell count estimates. Method: immunoSEQ multiplex PCR; TCRdb's copy keeps in-frame clones and lacks some. That table furnishes V, J and clone size, whereas the DNA furnished D and trimming. The sample yields 100,000 to 120,000 clones, under 90% seen once. The sample originates from a study of blood T cell repertoires in COVID-19. Study-level background: The United States, Italy and Spain provided the acute and convalescent COVID-19 samples.

The receptor's source is a man at least 80 years old with acute or convalescent COVID-19. Sequencing input: peripheral blood.

This chain's CDR3 is CAWNGGVDSPLHF. In DNA form, the CDR3 reads TGTGCCTGGAATGGAGGGGTTGATTCACCCCTCCACTTT. V and J are TRBV30 and TRBJ1-6, with D possibly matching TRBD1 (5 bases). Germline CDR1 GTSNPN, CDR2 SVGIG (reference sequence). V was shortened by 4 bases and J by 8 bases, with 12 bases between the two germline ends. The CDR3 is 13 residues long.